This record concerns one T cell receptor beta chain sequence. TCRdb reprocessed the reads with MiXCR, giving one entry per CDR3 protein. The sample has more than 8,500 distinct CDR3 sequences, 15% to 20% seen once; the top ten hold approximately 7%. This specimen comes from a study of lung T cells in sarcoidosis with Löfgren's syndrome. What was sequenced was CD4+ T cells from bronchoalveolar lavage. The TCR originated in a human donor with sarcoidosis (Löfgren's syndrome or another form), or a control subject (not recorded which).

CDR3 nucleotides: TGTGCCAGCGCGCGGCAGGGTGGGAATCAGCCCCAGCATTTT. This translates into CASARQGGNQPQHF. V and J are TRBV11-2 and TRBJ1-5; D may be TRBD1 (5 bases). Germline V CDR1 and CDR2: SGHAT, FQNNGV. The length of the CDR3 is 14 residues. The germline V and J ends were trimmed by 8 bases and 4 bases, with 15 bases remaining between them.